The present T cell receptor (beta chain) was sequenced within a study of shared clonotypes between healthy human individuals. Study-level background: With ages of 18 to 49, the donors were a couple of women and a few men. Study-level findings and limits: The sharing of 4.5% to 5.5% of naive CD4 clonotypes was seen across a handful of donors.

The CDR3 covers 13 residues. Germline V gene data show CDR1 as MNHNS and CDR2 as SASEGT. V was pared by 1 base and J by 2 bases, with 6 bases between. Regarding this clone: No antigen is known for it.

Into CD45RA+ naive and CD45RA-negative memory subsets, the CD4+ cells were split. TCRdb keeps only in-frame clones here, not all; method: immunoSEQ multiplex PCR. The sample lists about 980,000 clones, approximately 80% occurring once. The chain joins TRBV6-1 to TRBJ2-7; no definite D call. The specimen sequenced was memory CD4+ T cells sorted from blood. The subset denotes: CD45RA-negative fraction. The TCR comes from a man aged 18 to 29 in good health. CDR3: CASSEGIPYEQYF. CDR3 sequence (DNA): TGTGCCAGCAGTGAAGGAATCCCCTACGAGCAGTACTTC.